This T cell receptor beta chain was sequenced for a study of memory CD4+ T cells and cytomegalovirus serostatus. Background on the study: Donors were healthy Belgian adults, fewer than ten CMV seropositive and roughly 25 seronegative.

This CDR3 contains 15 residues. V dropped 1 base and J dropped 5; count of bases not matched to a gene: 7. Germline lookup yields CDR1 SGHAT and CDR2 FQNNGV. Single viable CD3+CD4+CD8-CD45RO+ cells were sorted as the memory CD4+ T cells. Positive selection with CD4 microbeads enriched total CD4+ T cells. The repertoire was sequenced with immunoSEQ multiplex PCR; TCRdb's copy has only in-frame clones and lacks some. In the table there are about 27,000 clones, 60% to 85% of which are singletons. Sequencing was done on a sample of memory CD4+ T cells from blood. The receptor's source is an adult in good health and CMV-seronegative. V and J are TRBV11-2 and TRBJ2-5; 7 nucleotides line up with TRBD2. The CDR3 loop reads CASSLGSSGDETQYF. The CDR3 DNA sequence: TGTGCCAGCAGCTTAGGGTCCAGCGGGGACGAGACCCAGTACTTC.